A selection of T cell receptor beta chains follows, all from one sample in a study of cytomegalovirus exposure and HLA in healthy donors. Some clones are missing from TCRdb's copy, which holds only in-frame ones; the method was immunoSEQ multiplex PCR. The table records around 60,000 clones, 95% to 97% of them present only once. The sequenced material came from PBMCs. The receptors originated from a young woman in good health and CMV-seronegative. Each CDR3 is given with its conserved first and last residue. D genes are given only for firm matches. Clone size is shown for a subset of rows, as once, few, many or a class of expanded clone.

V,J,D,size,DNA,CDR3
TRBV7-9,TRBJ1-4,TRBD1,-,TGTGCCAGCGGACAGGGCTGGGAAAAACTGTTTTTT,CASGQGWEKLFF
TRBV7-9,TRBJ1-4,-,-,TGTGCCAGCAGCCCGTTAGCAACTAATGAAAAACTGTTTTTT,CASSPLATNEKLFF
TRBV13,TRBJ2-3,TRBD1,-,TGTGCCAGCAGCCCCGAAAACAGGGGGACAGATACGCAGTATTTT,CASSPENRGTDTQYF
TRBV19,TRBJ2-2,-,-,TGTGCCAGTAGTATTGGCAGGGGGGCCGGGGAGCTGTTTTTT,CASSIGRGAGELFF
TRBV5-4,TRBJ1-2,TRBD1,-,TGTGCCAGCAGCTTGCGGGACAGGGGGCCCGGCTATGGCTACACCTTC,CASSLRDRGPGYGYTF
TRBV9,TRBJ2-6,-,-,TGTGCCAGCCAGCCTTCAGGTGGGGCCAACGTCCTGACTTTC,CASQPSGGANVLTF
TRBV7-2,TRBJ1-2,TRBD1,-,TGTGCCAGCAGCCCCCGACAGGGGGCTTATGGCTACACCTTC,CASSPRQGAYGYTF
TRBV19,TRBJ2-7,TRBD2,-,TGTGCCAGTAGTCTCATAGCGGGAGGCCCCTACGAGCAGTACTTC,CASSLIAGGPYEQYF
TRBV5-4,TRBJ2-7,-,-,TGTGCCAGCAGCTTGGAGGGGATCTCCTACGAGCAGTACTTC,CASSLEGISYEQYF
TRBV11-3,TRBJ2-2,-,-,TGTGCCAGCAGCTTAGACAGGGCCGGGGAGCTGTTTTTT,CASSLDRAGELFF
TRBV30,TRBJ2-1,TRBD2,-,TGTGCCTGGAGTAGACTAGCGGGAGCCCAGTTCTTC,CAWSRLAGAQFF
TRBV6-5,TRBJ2-5,-,-,TGTGCCAGCAGAGCGTCGGGGAGCAGGGAGACCCAGTACTTC,CASRASGSRETQYF
TRBV23-1,TRBJ2-1,TRBD1,-,TGCGCCAGCAGTCAATCCGACAGGGTACCTGGCAATGAGCAGTTCTTC,CASSQSDRVPGNEQFF
TRBV2,TRBJ1-3,-,-,TGTGCCAGCAGGGCAGGTGTCTCTGGAAACACCATATATTTT,CASRAGVSGNTIYF
TRBV4-3,TRBJ2-1,-,-,TGCGCCAGCAGCCAAGATCCGGAGGGAGGCTACAATGAGCAGTTCTTC,CASSQDPEGGYNEQFF
TRBV5-8,TRBJ1-1,-,-,TGTGCCAGCAGCTTGGCCCCCCGCACTGAAGCTTTCTTT,CASSLAPRTEAFF
TRBV10-1,TRBJ2-7,TRBD2,-,TGCGCCAGCATGGGGGAATTCGGGAGGCCCCCATCGGAGCAGTACTTC,CASMGEFGRPPSEQYF
TRBV6-5,TRBJ2-1,-,-,TGTGCCAGCAGTTACGATCCCACTGGGGGGGAGCAGTTCTTC,CASSYDPTGGEQFF
TRBV7-2,TRBJ2-7,-,-,TGTGCCAGCAGCCGTTATTACGAGCAGTACTTC,CASSRYYEQYF
TRBV28,TRBJ1-1,-,-,TGTGCCAGCAGCCCGGGCGGGGGTAGGACTGAAGCTTTCTTT,CASSPGGGRTEAFF
TRBV9,TRBJ2-7,-,-,TGTGCCAGCAGCCCAAAGGACAGTTACGAGCAGTACTTC,CASSPKDSYEQYF
TRBV28,TRBJ1-1,-,-,TGTGCCAGCACCCCCGGGACATATATGAACACTGAAGCTTTCTTT,CASTPGTYMNTEAFF
TRBV2,TRBJ1-5,-,once,TGTGCCAGCAGTGAAGGGGGCGGGGAGGGGTATCAGCCCCAGCATTTT,CASSEGGGEGYQPQHF
TRBV19,TRBJ2-7,TRBD1,-,TGTGCCAGGGGACAGCCCCCCTACGAGCAGTACTTC,CARGQPPYEQYF
TRBV5-4,TRBJ2-2,-,-,TGTGCCAGCAGCCCCCTGCTGCCCACGGACACCGGGGAGCTGTTTTTT,CASSPLLPTDTGELFF
TRBV19,TRBJ2-7,TRBD1,-,TGTGCCAGTAGTATCGGGGACAGGGTCTGGGACGAGCAGTACTTC,CASSIGDRVWDEQYF
TRBV6-5,TRBJ2-1,-,-,TGTGCCAGCAGCAGGACGGCGCAGGGGCAGTTCTTC,CASSRTAQGQFF
TRBV7-8,TRBJ1-3,-,-,TGTGCCAGCAGCTTACTGTCGTGGCATACCTCTGGAAACACCATATATTTT,CASSLLSWHTSGNTIYF
TRBV5-1,TRBJ1-1,TRBD1,-,TGCGCCAGCAGCTTGGCCCTGGGACAGCCATCCTCCTTT,CASSLALGQPSSF
TRBV7-2,TRBJ1-1,TRBD1,-,TGTGCCAGCAGCTTCAGGGGGGAGTACACTGAAGCTTTCTTT,CASSFRGEYTEAFF
TRBV28,TRBJ2-7,-,-,TGTGCCAGCAGTTTCCCAGGGCGCACCTACGAGCAGTACTTC,CASSFPGRTYEQYF
TRBV25-1,TRBJ1-1,-,-,TGTGCCAGCAGTGAATATGACAATGGAGGCACTGAAGCTTTCTTT,CASSEYDNGGTEAFF
TRBV18,TRBJ2-7,-,-,TGTGCCAGCTCACCACCGCGGACAGCCAATTCCTACGAGCAGTACTTC,CASSPPRTANSYEQYF
TRBV9,TRBJ2-2,-,-,TGTGCCAGCAGCCCGCCTAGCCGGGGTGAGGGAACCGGGGAGCTGTTTTTT,CASSPPSRGEGTGELFF
TRBV2,TRBJ2-5,TRBD1,once,TGTGCCAGCAGAGAACAGGGGCTCCGAGGGACCCAGTACTTC,CASREQGLRGTQYF
TRBV7-2,TRBJ2-7,TRBD2,-,TGTGCCAGCAGCTTAACTAGCGGGCGCCTTTACGAGCAGTACTTC,CASSLTSGRLYEQYF
TRBV6-1,TRBJ1-2,-,-,TGTGCCAGCAGTGAAGAGGCGACAGCCACCTATGGCTACACCTTC,CASSEEATATYGYTF
TRBV7-9,TRBJ2-3,TRBD2,-,TGTGCCAGCAGCCCCGGGGAGCGGGAGTGGGAAATAGATACGCAGTATTTT,CASSPGEREWEIDTQYF
TRBV5-4,TRBJ2-5,-,-,TGTGCCAGCAGCTTGGTTGGTCGGGAGACCCAGTACTTC,CASSLVGRETQYF
TRBV10-3,TRBJ2-2,-,-,TGTGCCATCAGTGCCGGGGCCGGGGAGCTGTTTTTT,CAISAGAGELFF
TRBV6-5,TRBJ2-7,-,-,TGTGCCAGCAGCCAGGGGGGTGCTGGGCAGTACTTC,CASSQGGAGQYF